This TCR beta chain comes out of a study of PD-1 blockade in classical Hodgkin lymphoma (dated by TCRdb to 2018 to 2020). In terms of the full investigation: Nivolumab dosing was 3 mg/kg intravenously every 2 weeks, continuing until either disease progression or unacceptable toxicity. The study used CyTOF and TCR beta sequencing to define a peripheral blood immune signature of response to PD-1 blockade in classical Hodgkin lymphoma.

With respect to this clone: Its cognate antigen has yet to be identified. The input lacks base qualities; no much larger clone sits a single base away.

From the germline V gene (reference sequence), CDR1 is SEHNR and CDR2 is FQNEAQ. V is cut by 1 base and J by 5 bases, and the space between the germline ends is 8 bases. The CDR3 contains 13 residues, cysteine and phenylalanine counted. CDR3 DNA is the only sequence kept; it has 39 bases, read in frame from the first base. The time point label here, explained by the study, means: cycle 2 day 1 (C2D1) of nivolumab. Every trial patient had relapsed after autologous stem cell transplantation, and cohorts A, B and C differed in prior brentuximab vedotin exposure. A total of over 55 patients with relapsed/refractory classical Hodgkin lymphoma made up the trial cohort, and each patient's best overall response was complete response, partial response or progressive disease. Single-agent nivolumab was administered to trial patients in the multi-cohort phase II CheckMate 205 trial. An independent review committee assessed best overall response by applying the 2007 International Working Group response criteria. PBMCs from the trial were collected at three points: immediately before nivolumab initiation (C1D1), and during therapy at cycle 2 day 1 and cycle 4 day 1. Peripheral blood was collected in 8 mL Vacutainer Cell Preparation Tubes, from which PBMCs were isolated by centrifugation and then cryopreserved.

Genomic DNA was isolated using the Qiagen DNeasy kit from unsorted PBMCs as well as from negatively selected CD4+ and CD8+ fractions. TCR beta CDR3 regions were subjected to amplification by immunoSEQ multiplex PCR with primers that anneal to V and J segments. A synthetic immune receptor repertoire was used to minimize amplification bias, and any remaining bias was removed computationally after sequencing. As for how the authors treated the data: Repertoire diversity was quantified as the Shannon entropy index using custom Python scripts. Unsorted, CD4+ and CD8+ repertoires were examined separately, except in combined analyses, for which CD4+ and CD8+ sequences were merged in silico. A clone was considered expanded if an increase in frequency of at least 2-fold after treatment relative to C1D1 was found, and a pseudocount of 0.5 was applied to clones undetected at baseline. Singleton clones were defined as clones with 0 or 1 copy at C1D1, and non-singleton clones were defined as clones with 2 or more copies. By matching protein sequences in sorted samples from the same patient, clones expanded in unsorted samples were annotated as CD4+, CD8+ or unknown. Wilcoxon tests on paired samples were used to test changes in diversity from C1D1 to C4D1. TCRdb limited this immuneACCESS table to in-frame rearrangements with V and J called. A share of clones is missing; checked studies link under half to unresolved V genes, and the rest is unexplained. V, J and clone size derive from that table, while D and trimming were established from the DNA sequence. This sample is represented by 50,000 or so clones; around 67% of them were singletons. In total, the top ten clones hold approximately 15% of the sample.

What the authors observed across the whole study: Baseline TCR diversity was reported as lower in newly diagnosed patients than in healthy donors, and lower still in relapsed/refractory patients. A significant rise by C4D1 was seen in CD4+ but not CD8+ TCR diversity (p=0.0027 vs p=0.16), with the rise being most apparent in complete responders (p=0.02). Among trial patients, those achieving complete response had baseline diversity similar to that of newly diagnosed patients, while diversity was significantly lower in partial responders and progressors. Lower diversity was observed in patients in whom nivolumab was started less than 1 year after ASCT, and these patients were excluded from later analyses so that confounding by immune reconstitution would be avoided. The study was restricted to a single clinical trial cohort, and the causes of repertoire differences, possibly disease activity or prior therapy, were left undefined.

This clonotype was obtained from a human donor with classical Hodgkin lymphoma. The sequence links TRBV7-9 to TRBJ1-1; a confident D gene designation cannot be given. The specimen was peripheral blood mononuclear cells (PBMCs), collected before the second cycle of nivolumab. The CDR3 is CASSLDSGTEAFF. The DNA is as follows: TGTGCCAGCAGCTTAGACTCTGGGACTGAAGCTTTCTTT.